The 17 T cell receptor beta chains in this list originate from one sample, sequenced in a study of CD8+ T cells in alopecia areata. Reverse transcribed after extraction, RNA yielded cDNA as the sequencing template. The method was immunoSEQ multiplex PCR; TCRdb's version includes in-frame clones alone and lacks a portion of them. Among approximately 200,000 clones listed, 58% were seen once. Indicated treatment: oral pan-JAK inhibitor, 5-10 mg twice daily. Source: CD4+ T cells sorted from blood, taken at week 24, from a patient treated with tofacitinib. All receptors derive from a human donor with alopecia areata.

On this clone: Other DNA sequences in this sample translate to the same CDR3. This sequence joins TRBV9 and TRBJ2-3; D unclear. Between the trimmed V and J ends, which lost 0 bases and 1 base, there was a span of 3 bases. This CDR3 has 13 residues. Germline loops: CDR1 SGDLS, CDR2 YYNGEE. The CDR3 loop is CASSVAGTDTQYF. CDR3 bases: TGTGCCAGCAGCGTAGCAGGCACAGATACGCAGTATTTT.

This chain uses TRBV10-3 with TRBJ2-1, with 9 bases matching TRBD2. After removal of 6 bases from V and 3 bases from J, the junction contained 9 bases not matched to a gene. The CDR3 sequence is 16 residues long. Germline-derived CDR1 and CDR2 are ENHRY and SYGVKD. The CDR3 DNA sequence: TGTGCCATCAGGGACTTTAAGACTAGCGGCTACAATGAGCAGTTCTTC. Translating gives CAIRDFKTSGYNEQFF.

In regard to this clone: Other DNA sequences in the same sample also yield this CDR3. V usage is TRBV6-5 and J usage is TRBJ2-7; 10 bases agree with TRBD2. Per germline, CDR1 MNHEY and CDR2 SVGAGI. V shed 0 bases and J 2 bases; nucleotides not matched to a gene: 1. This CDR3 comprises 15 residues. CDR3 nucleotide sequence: TGTGCCAGCAGTTACTCTCTAGCGGGAGCCTACGAGCAGTACTTC. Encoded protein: CASSYSLAGAYEQYF.

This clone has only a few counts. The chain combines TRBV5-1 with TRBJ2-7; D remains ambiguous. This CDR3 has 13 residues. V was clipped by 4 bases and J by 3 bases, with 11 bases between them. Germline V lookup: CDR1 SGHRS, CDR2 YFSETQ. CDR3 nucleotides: TGCGCCAGCAGCCGGTCTAACGACTACGAGCAGTACTTC. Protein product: CASSRSNDYEQYF.

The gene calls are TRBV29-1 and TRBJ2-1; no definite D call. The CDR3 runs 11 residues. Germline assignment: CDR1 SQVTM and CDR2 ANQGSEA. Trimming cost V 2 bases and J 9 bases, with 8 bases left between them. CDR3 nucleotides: TGCAGCGTTGAATTTATTAGTGAGCAGTTCTTC. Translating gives CSVEFISEQFF.

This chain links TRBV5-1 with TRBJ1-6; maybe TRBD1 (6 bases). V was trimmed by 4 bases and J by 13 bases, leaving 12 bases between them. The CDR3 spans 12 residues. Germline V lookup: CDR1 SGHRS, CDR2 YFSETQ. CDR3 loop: CASSLGQPPLHF. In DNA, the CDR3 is TGCGCCAGCAGCCTCGGACAGCCCCCCCTCCACTTT.

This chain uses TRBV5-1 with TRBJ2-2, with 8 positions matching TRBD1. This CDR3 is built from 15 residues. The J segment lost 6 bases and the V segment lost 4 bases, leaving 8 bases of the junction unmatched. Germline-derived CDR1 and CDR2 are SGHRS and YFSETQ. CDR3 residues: CASSAGTGNAGELFF. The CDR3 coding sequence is TGCGCCAGCAGCGCTGGGACAGGAAATGCCGGGGAGCTGTTTTTT.

In DNA form, the CDR3 reads TGTGCCAGCAGCATCCACCTAGCGGGGAACACAGATACGCAGTATTTT. Amino acids: CASSIHLAGNTDTQYF. The chain employs TRBV7-2 and TRBJ2-3; 9 nucleotides align to TRBD2. After removal of 5 bases from V and 2 bases from J, the junction contained 8 bases not matched to a gene. Per the germline V gene, CDR1 is SGHTA and CDR2 is FQGNSA. This CDR3 region has 16 residues.

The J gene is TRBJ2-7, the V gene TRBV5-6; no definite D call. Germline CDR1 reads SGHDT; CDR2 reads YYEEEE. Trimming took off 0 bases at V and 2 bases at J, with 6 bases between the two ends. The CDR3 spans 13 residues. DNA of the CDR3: TGTGCCAGCAGCTTGGTCCAAACCTACGAGCAGTACTTC. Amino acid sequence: CASSLVQTYEQYF. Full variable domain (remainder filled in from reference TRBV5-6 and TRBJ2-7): DAGVTQSPTHLIKTRGQQVTLRCSPKSGHDTVSWYQQALGQGPQFIFQYYEEEERQRGNFPDRFSGHQFPNYSSELNVNALLLGDSALYLCASSLVQTYEQYFGPGTRLTVT.

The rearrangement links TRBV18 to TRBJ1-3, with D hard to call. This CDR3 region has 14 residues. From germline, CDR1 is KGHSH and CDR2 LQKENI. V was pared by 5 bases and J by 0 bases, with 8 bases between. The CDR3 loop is CASSSQSSGNTIYF. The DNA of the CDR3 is TGTGCCAGCTCATCCCAGAGCTCTGGAAACACCATATATTTT.

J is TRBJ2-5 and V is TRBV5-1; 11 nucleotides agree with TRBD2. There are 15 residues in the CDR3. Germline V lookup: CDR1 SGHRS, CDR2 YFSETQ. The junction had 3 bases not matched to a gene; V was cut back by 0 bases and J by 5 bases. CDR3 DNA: TGCGCCAGCAGCTTGGCTAGCGGGGGGCCTGAGACCCAGTACTTC. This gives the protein CASSLASGGPETQYF.

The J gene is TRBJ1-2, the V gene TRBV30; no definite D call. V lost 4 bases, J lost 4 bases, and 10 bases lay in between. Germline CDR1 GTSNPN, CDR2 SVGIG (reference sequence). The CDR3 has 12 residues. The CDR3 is CAWIAPLYGYTF. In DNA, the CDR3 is TGTGCCTGGATTGCCCCCCTCTATGGCTACACCTTC.

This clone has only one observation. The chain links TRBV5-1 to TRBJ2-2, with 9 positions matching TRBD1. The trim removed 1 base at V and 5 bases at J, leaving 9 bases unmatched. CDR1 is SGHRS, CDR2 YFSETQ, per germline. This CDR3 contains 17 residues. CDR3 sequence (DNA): TGCGCCAGCAGCTTGTACACCGGGACAGGGAGTACCGGGGAGCTGTTTTTT. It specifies CASSLYTGTGSTGELFF.

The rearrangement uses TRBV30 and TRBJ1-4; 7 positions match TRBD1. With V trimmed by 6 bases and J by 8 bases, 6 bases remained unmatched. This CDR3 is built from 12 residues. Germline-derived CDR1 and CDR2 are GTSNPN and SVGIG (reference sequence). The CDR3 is CACPGQEEKLFF. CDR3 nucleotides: TGTGCCTGTCCCGGACAGGAGGAAAAACTGTTTTTT. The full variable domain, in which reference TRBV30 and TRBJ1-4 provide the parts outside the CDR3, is SQTIHQWPATLVQPVGSPLSLECTVEGTSNPNLYWYRQAAGRGLQLLFYSVGIGQISSEVPQNLSASRPQDRQFILSSKKLLLSDSGFYLCACPGQEEKLFFGSGTQLSVL.

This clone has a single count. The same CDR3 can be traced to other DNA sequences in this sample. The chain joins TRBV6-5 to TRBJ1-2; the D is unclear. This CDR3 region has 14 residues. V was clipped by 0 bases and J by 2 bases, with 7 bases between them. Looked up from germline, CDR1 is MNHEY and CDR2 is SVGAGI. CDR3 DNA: TGTGCCAGCAGTTACTCGGGTGGGAACTATGGCTACACCTTC. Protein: CASSYSGGNYGYTF.

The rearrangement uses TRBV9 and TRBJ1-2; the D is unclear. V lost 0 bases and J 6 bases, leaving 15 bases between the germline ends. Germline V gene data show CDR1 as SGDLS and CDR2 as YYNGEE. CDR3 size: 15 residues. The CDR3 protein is CASSVVSAFSDGYTF. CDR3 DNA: TGTGCCAGCAGCGTAGTATCAGCTTTCTCAGATGGCTACACCTTC.

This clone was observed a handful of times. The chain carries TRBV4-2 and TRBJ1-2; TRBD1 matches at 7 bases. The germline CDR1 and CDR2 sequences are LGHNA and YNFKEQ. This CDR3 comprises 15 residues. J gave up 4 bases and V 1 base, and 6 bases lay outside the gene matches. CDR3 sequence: CASSQGGDSFYGYTF. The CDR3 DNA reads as TGTGCCAGCAGCCAAGGTGGGGACAGCTTCTATGGCTACACCTTC.